This T cell receptor beta chain derives from a study of blood T cell repertoires in COVID-19. About the study: Sources were T cells, B-cell-depleted T cells, or PBMCs; the material itself was cDNA or gDNA.

In the study's own analysis: Amplified reference gene primers provided the basis for estimating nucleated cell counts. Profiling relied on immunoSEQ multiplex PCR, and the TCRdb table lists in-frame clones only, not all of them. The V and J calls and clone size come from that table; D and trimming were worked out from the DNA. Of over 200,000 clones listed, roughly 77% were seen once; the top ten hold 3.3%. This TCR was recovered from a woman older than 75 with acute or convalescent COVID-19. Source material: peripheral blood.

The CDR3: CASSEFGGSQGRDSTFF. CDR3 DNA sequence: TGTGCCAGCAGTGAATTCGGTGGGTCACAGGGAAGGGATTCAACTTTCTTT. J is TRBJ1-1 and V is TRBV25-1; a possible D gene is TRBD1 (6 bases). Trimming shortened V by 1 base and J by 12 bases, and 27 bases separated the two germline ends. Germline loops: CDR1 MGHDK, CDR2 SYGVNS. The CDR3 runs to 17 residues.